This T cell receptor (beta chain) was retrieved from a study of patients and donors after allogeneic stem cell transplantation. This clonotype was observed a few times. There are 15 residues in the CDR3. CDR1 SGHRS and CDR2 YFSETQ come from the germline V gene. The V end was cut by 4 bases, the J end by 2 bases, with 15 bases between. TCRdb reprocessed the RT-PCR reads via MiXCR and lists one record per CDR3 protein. In the table there are about 200,000 distinct CDR3 sequences, around 40% of which are singletons. Sequences were obtained from blood, either unsorted or a sorted T cell fraction (not recorded which). This receptor was taken from a human donor who was either an allogeneic HSCT recipient or a stem cell or donor lymphocyte infusion donor (not recorded which). It is not recorded whose cells these are; they may come from a transplant donor. The chain is built from TRBV5-1 and TRBJ1-1; possible D gene TRBD1, 6 bases. The CDR3 region is CASSPPDRLNTEAFF. The CDR3 nucleotides read TGCGCCAGCAGCCCCCCAGACAGGCTCAACACTGAAGCTTTCTTT. Together with reference TRBV5-1 and TRBJ1-1, the CDR3 gives the full variable domain: KAGVTQTPRYLIKTRGQQVTLSCSPISGHRSVSWYQQTPGQGLQFLFEYFSETQRNKGNFPGRFSGRQFSNSRSEMNVSTLELGDSALYLCASSPPDRLNTEAFFGQGTRLTVV.